One and the same sample provided the 16 T cell receptor beta chains below, sequenced in a study of T cell changes during pregnancy in multiple sclerosis. Sequencing was performed with immunoSEQ multiplex PCR; in TCRdb, only in-frame clones are kept and a portion is missing. The top ten clones hold 0.6% to 0.8% of a sample with tens of thousands of clones, roughly 91% of them seen once. Sequences were derived from peripheral blood, sampled in the third trimester of pregnancy. Source of these receptors: a female donor in good health, enrolled as a control in a pregnancy study.

V and J are TRBV4-1 and TRBJ2-1; TRBD1 matches at 7 bases. Germline V lookup: CDR1 MGHRA, CDR2 YSYEKL. The CDR3 consists of 12 residues. V was pared by 8 bases and J by 7 bases, with 5 bases of the junction left unmatched. The CDR3 loop is CASCDRENEQFF. The CDR3 nucleotides read TGCGCCAGCTGCGACAGGGAAAATGAGCAGTTCTTC.

This rearrangement joins TRBV7-9 to TRBJ1-4; TRBD1 aligns across 8 bases. From germline, CDR1 is SEHNR and CDR2 FQNEAQ (reference sequence). Trimming removed 5 bases from V and 0 bases from J; junction bases left unmatched: 11. This CDR3 has 18 amino acids. For the CDR3, the DNA is TGTGCCAGCAGCCAAGCCAGGGGGCGACCCGCAACTAATGAAAAACTGTTTTTT. This encodes CASSQARGRPATNEKLFF.

This chain uses TRBV19 with TRBJ2-7; weak D call: TRBD2 (6 bases). The germline V and J ends were trimmed by 5 bases and 3 bases, with 17 bases remaining between them. Germline V gene data show CDR1 as LNHDA and CDR2 as SQIVND (reference sequence). This CDR3 region has 15 residues. CDR3 sequence reads: CASSLNHGSGYEQYF. The CDR3 DNA follows: TGTGCCAGTAGTCTCAATCACGGGAGTGGCTACGAGCAGTACTTC.

J is TRBJ1-1 and V is TRBV5-1; 7 nucleotides agree with TRBD1. Germline V gives CDR1 SGHRS, CDR2 YFSETQ. This CDR3 has 14 residues. Trimming cost V 4 bases and J 5 bases; bases outside gene matches: 8. The CDR3 DNA reads as TGCGCCAGCAGCGTGGGGTTACAGGGGACTGAAGCTTTCTTT. Protein sequence: CASSVGLQGTEAFF.

The V and J genes are TRBV28 and TRBJ1-2; maybe TRBD1 (5 bases). The V and J ends lost 5 bases and 3 bases respectively, with 10 bases between them. Germline V gives CDR1 MDHEN, CDR2 SYDVKM. The length of the CDR3 is 13 residues. The CDR3 loop is CASSRDSYYGYTF. The CDR3 DNA follows: TGTGCCAGCAGTAGAGACAGCTACTATGGCTACACCTTC.

This rearrangement joins TRBV2 to TRBJ1-5; 9 nucleotides agree with TRBD1. CDR1 SNHLY and CDR2 FYNNEI come from the germline V gene. Trimming cost V 7 bases and J 5 bases; bases outside gene matches: 3. This CDR3 comprises 13 residues. DNA of the CDR3: TGTGCCAGCAAGGGACAGGGATATCAGCCCCAGCATTTT. It codes for CASKGQGYQPQHF.

V and J are TRBV28 and TRBJ2-7; the match to TRBD2 covers 7 bases. In germline, CDR1 is MDHEN, CDR2 SYDVKM. Unmatched junction bases numbered 4, after V lost 8 bases and J lost 0 bases. There are 13 residues in the CDR3. CDR3 in DNA: TGTGCCAGCCACGGGGGGAGCTCCTACGAGCAGTACTTC. Protein: CASHGGSSYEQYF.

The V call is TRBV27, the J call TRBJ1-6, with D tentatively TRBD1 (5 bases). Germline CDR1 is MNHEY and CDR2 is SMNVEV (reference sequence). This CDR3 spans 12 amino acids. Trimming cost V 6 bases and J 10 bases, with 10 bases left between them. CDR3 region: CASRSGWSPLHF. CDR3 in DNA: TGTGCCAGCAGGTCAGGGTGGTCACCCCTCCACTTT.

This sequence joins TRBV6-1 and TRBJ1-5, with a weak D call TRBD1 (5 bases). Germline CDR1 reads MNHNS; CDR2 reads SASEGT. The CDR3 has 15 amino acids. Trimming took 0 bases from V and 6 from J, leaving 12 bases between them. The CDR3 here is CASSEAEGDRQPQHF. CDR3 sequence (DNA): TGTGCCAGCAGTGAAGCGGAAGGGGATCGTCAGCCCCAGCATTTT.

This clone was detected only once. This sequence joins TRBV29-1 and TRBJ2-6; TRBD1 agrees at 11 bases. V shed 7 bases, J shed 3 bases, and the junction held 8 bases outside the gene matches. The CDR3 is made up of 16 amino acids. Looked up from germline, CDR1 is SQVTM and CDR2 is ANQGSEA. CDR3 residues: CSAGQGAIGGANVLTF. The CDR3 coding sequence is TGCAGCGCCGGACAGGGGGCGATAGGTGGGGCCAACGTCCTGACTTTC.

The gene calls are TRBV6-1 and TRBJ1-1; 9 nucleotides line up with TRBD1. Germline V gene sequence: CDR1 MNHNS, CDR2 SASEGT. Losses at the gene ends were 6 bases for V and 5 bases for J; bases not matched to a gene: 7. The CDR3 has 14 amino acids. CDR3 bases: TGTGCCAGCAGGATCGGGACAGGGTTTACTGAAGCTTTCTTT. It translates to CASRIGTGFTEAFF.

With respect to this clone: Other DNA sequences from this sample encode an identical CDR3 as well. The DNA for the CDR3 is TGTGCCAGCAGCGTAGGAGGACAAACTGAAGCTTTCTTT. Translated: CASSVGGQTEAFF. The chain recombines TRBV9 with TRBJ1-1, with a weak D call TRBD1 (5 bases). In germline, CDR1 is SGDLS, CDR2 YYNGEE. This CDR3 contains 13 residues. The V end was cut by 0 bases, the J end by 5 bases, with 8 bases between.

The J gene is TRBJ1-5, the V gene TRBV19; D is unresolved. The CDR3 is 13 amino acids. CDR1 and CDR2 from the germline V gene are LNHDA and SQIVND (reference sequence). Trimming stripped 8 bases from V and 6 bases from J, with 14 bases between. The CDR3 loop is CASSWGGGQPQHF. The DNA for the CDR3 is TGTGCCAGTTCTTGGGGTGGAGGTCAGCCCCAGCATTTT. The full variable domain, its missing parts supplied by reference TRBV19 and TRBJ1-5, is DGGITQSPKYLFRKEGQNVTLSCEQNLNHDAMYWYRQDPGQGLRLIYYSQIVNDFQKGDIAEGYSVSREKKESFPLTVTSAQKNPTAFYLCASSWGGGQPQHFGDGTRLSIL.

The genes are TRBV7-2 and TRBJ2-1; 10 bases line up with TRBD1. The J segment lost 6 bases and the V segment lost 4 bases, leaving 18 bases of the junction unmatched. From germline, CDR1 is SGHTA and CDR2 FQGNSA. This CDR3 spans 19 amino acids. The CDR3 spells CASSSRTGGFQLTGNEQFF. DNA for the CDR3: TGTGCCAGCAGCTCCAGGACAGGGGGGTTTCAACTGACAGGCAATGAGCAGTTCTTC.

The CDR3 nucleotides are TGCGCCAGCAGTATCAGGGGGCTTTATGGCTACACCTTC. Translating it yields CASSIRGLYGYTF. The J gene is TRBJ1-2, the V gene TRBV10-2; 8 positions match TRBD1. The V gene end was trimmed by 5 bases and the J gene end by 5 bases; junction bases not matched to a gene: 4. The CDR3 spans 13 residues. From germline, CDR1 is WSHSY and CDR2 SAAADI.

The chain combines TRBV9 with TRBJ2-7; 7 bases are shared with TRBD2. Germline V gene sequence: CDR1 SGDLS, CDR2 YYNGEE. The CDR3 length is 15 residues. The J segment lost 5 bases and the V segment lost 4 bases, leaving 12 bases of the junction unmatched. The CDR3 bases are TGTGCCAGCAGCCCCAATGTGGGAGGGCCGGACGAGCAGTACTTC. It encodes CASSPNVGGPDEQYF.